The rows below give T cell receptor beta chains drawn from one sample of a study of metastatic and nonmetastatic thyroid tumors. MiXCR reprocessed the PCR reads for TCRdb. The table lists some 40,000 clones, roughly 16% of them singletons. The sample consisted of blood. The receptors were gathered from a female donor with papillary thyroid cancer or a benign thyroid nodule (not recorded which). Some clones in this sample may be carry-over from other donors' samples. The CDR3 runs from the conserved cysteine through the conserved F or W. Fields, in order: clone size, V gene, D gene, J gene, CDR3 DNA, CDR3 protein. A D gene is named only where the DNA matches it firmly. Clone size, where shown, is once, few, many, or a class for clones that have expanded.

clone_size: NA; v_call: TRBV20-1; d_call: TRBD2; j_call: TRBJ2-1; cdr3_nt: TGCAGTGCCCTAGCGGGCCGGCTCGGGGATGAGCAGTTCTTC; cdr3_aa: CSALAGRLGDEQFF
clone_size: NA; v_call: TRBV6-1; d_call: NA; j_call: TRBJ2-1; cdr3_nt: TGTGCCAGCAGTGAAGTGGTGGTCCCGCCCCAGTTCTTC; cdr3_aa: CASSEVVVPPQFF
clone_size: many; v_call: TRBV5-1; d_call: NA; j_call: TRBJ1-1; cdr3_nt: TGCGCCAGCAGCTGGGGGGGCGGAGTGGGGACTGAAGCTTTCTTT; cdr3_aa: CASSWGGGVGTEAFF
clone_size: many; v_call: TRBV29-1; d_call: TRBD1; j_call: TRBJ1-2; cdr3_nt: TGCAGCGGGGGGACAGGCTATGGCTACACCTTC; cdr3_aa: CSGGTGYGYTF
clone_size: many; v_call: TRBV9; d_call: NA; j_call: TRBJ1-1; cdr3_nt: TGTGCCAGCAGCCCCCACGCCGTGAACACTGAAGCTTTCTTT; cdr3_aa: CASSPHAVNTEAFF
clone_size: many; v_call: TRBV4-1; d_call: NA; j_call: TRBJ2-5; cdr3_nt: TGCGCCAGCAGCCAACAAGTTCACCAAGAGACCCAGTACTTC; cdr3_aa: CASSQQVHQETQYF
clone_size: medium-sized; v_call: TRBV6-2/TRBV6-3; d_call: NA; j_call: TRBJ1-6; cdr3_nt: TGTGCCAGCAGGACCAGGGGTAATTCACCCCTCCACTTT; cdr3_aa: CASRTRGNSPLHF
clone_size: many; v_call: TRBV29-1; d_call: NA; j_call: TRBJ1-2; cdr3_nt: TGCAGCGTTCAACCAGACGACTATGGCTACACCTTC; cdr3_aa: CSVQPDDYGYTF
clone_size: many; v_call: TRBV24-1; d_call: NA; j_call: TRBJ2-4; cdr3_nt: TGTGCCACCAGTGACCATCAATCTTTAGCCAAAAACATTCAGTACTTC; cdr3_aa: CATSDHQSLAKNIQYF
clone_size: many; v_call: TRBV18; d_call: TRBD1; j_call: TRBJ2-3; cdr3_nt: TGTGCCAGCTCACCTGGACAGGGGGGAACAGATACGCAGTATTTT; cdr3_aa: CASSPGQGGTDTQYF
clone_size: NA; v_call: TRBV27; d_call: NA; j_call: TRBJ1-6; cdr3_nt: TGTGCCAGCTCCGATGGGATCTATAATTCACCCCTCCACTTC; cdr3_aa: CASSDGIYNSPLHF
clone_size: NA; v_call: TRBV5-1; d_call: NA; j_call: TRBJ2-7; cdr3_nt: TGCGCCAGCAGCTTGGCCCCTAGCAAACCCTACGAGCAGTACTTC; cdr3_aa: CASSLAPSKPYEQYF
clone_size: many; v_call: TRBV20-1; d_call: NA; j_call: TRBJ1-1; cdr3_nt: TGCAGTGCTAGAGACAGGGGAATCACTGAAGCTTTCTTT; cdr3_aa: CSARDRGITEAFF
clone_size: many; v_call: TRBV3-1; d_call: NA; j_call: TRBJ1-1; cdr3_nt: TGTGCCAGCAGCCCCAGACCTACCGACACTGAAGCTTTCTTT; cdr3_aa: CASSPRPTDTEAFF
clone_size: NA; v_call: TRBV20-1; d_call: NA; j_call: TRBJ2-2; cdr3_nt: TGCAGTGGGCGAATCACTAGGAACACCGGGGGGCTGTTTTTT; cdr3_aa: CSGRITRNTGGLFF
clone_size: NA; v_call: TRBV6-1; d_call: NA; j_call: TRBJ2-7; cdr3_nt: TGTACCAGCATCACAGGGAATAACTACGAGCAGTACTTC; cdr3_aa: CTSITGNNYEQYF
clone_size: NA; v_call: TRBV11-2; d_call: NA; j_call: TRBJ2-7; cdr3_nt: TGTGCCAGCAGCTTATGCTCTATTACCTACGAGCAGTACTTC; cdr3_aa: CASSLCSITYEQYF
clone_size: NA; v_call: TRBV24-1; d_call: TRBD2; j_call: TRBJ2-3; cdr3_nt: TGTGCCACCAGTGACGGGACTAGCGGGAGGATATTGAGCGTCACAGATACGCAGTATTTT; cdr3_aa: CATSDGTSGRILSVTDTQYF
clone_size: many; v_call: TRBV19; d_call: TRBD1; j_call: TRBJ2-1; cdr3_nt: TGTGCCAGTAGTATAGGACAGGGGCCCTCCTCCTACAATGAGCAGTTCTTC; cdr3_aa: CASSIGQGPSSYNEQFF
clone_size: many; v_call: TRBV3-1; d_call: NA; j_call: TRBJ2-5; cdr3_nt: TGTGCCAGCAGCCAAGAGGGCGGGGGCAGGGGAGAGACCCAGTACTTC; cdr3_aa: CASSQEGGGRGETQYF
clone_size: NA; v_call: TRBV6-1; d_call: NA; j_call: TRBJ2-1; cdr3_nt: TGTGCCAGCACCGGGTACGATGAGCATTTCTTC; cdr3_aa: CASTGYDEHFF
clone_size: many; v_call: TRBV9; d_call: NA; j_call: TRBJ1-6; cdr3_nt: TGTGCCAGCAGCTATGGACGGCAGAATTCACCCCTCCACTTT; cdr3_aa: CASSYGRQNSPLHF
clone_size: many; v_call: TRBV6-2/TRBV6-3; d_call: NA; j_call: TRBJ1-1; cdr3_nt: TGTGCCAGCAGTGACGGGGGCGGCACTGAAGCTTTCTTT; cdr3_aa: CASSDGGGTEAFF
clone_size: NA; v_call: TRBV7-8; d_call: NA; j_call: TRBJ1-4; cdr3_nt: TGTGCCAGCAGCTTACTCCACCCTCAAGACGGCGGTGCGGAACTGTTTTTT; cdr3_aa: CASSLLHPQDGGAELFF
clone_size: NA; v_call: TRBV5-6; d_call: NA; j_call: TRBJ1-5; cdr3_nt: TGTGCCAGCAGCCTGGATGGTGGACAGCCCCAGCATTTT; cdr3_aa: CASSLDGGQPQHF
clone_size: NA; v_call: TRBV5-4; d_call: NA; j_call: TRBJ1-1; cdr3_nt: TGTGCCAGCACCTCAGCGGGGGTCGGCACTGAATCTTTCTTT; cdr3_aa: CASTSAGVGTESFF
clone_size: many; v_call: TRBV6-5; d_call: NA; j_call: TRBJ1-2; cdr3_nt: TGTGCCAGCAGTTACGGCCAGGGGAATGGCTACACCTTC; cdr3_aa: CASSYGQGNGYTF
clone_size: many; v_call: TRBV13; d_call: NA; j_call: TRBJ2-3; cdr3_nt: TGTGCCAGCAGCTTATCAGATACGCAGTATTTT; cdr3_aa: CASSLSDTQYF
clone_size: many; v_call: TRBV7-9; d_call: NA; j_call: TRBJ2-5; cdr3_nt: TGTGCCAGCAGCTTAGCGGTAGGGACGCCACAAGAGACCCAGTACTTC; cdr3_aa: CASSLAVGTPQETQYF
clone_size: medium-sized; v_call: TRBV29-1; d_call: NA; j_call: TRBJ2-7; cdr3_nt: TGCAGCGTTGAACTCAATGTGGGGCACGAGCAGTACTTC; cdr3_aa: CSVELNVGHEQYF
clone_size: many; v_call: TRBV28; d_call: NA; j_call: TRBJ1-1; cdr3_nt: TGTGCCAGCAAAAGTGGGTGGACTGAAGCTTTCTTT; cdr3_aa: CASKSGWTEAFF